Each of the 10 T cell receptor beta chains below was sequenced from the same sample in a study of T-cell reconstitution after alpha-beta-depleted transplantation in children. Unique molecular identifiers were incorporated when the TCRbeta library was constructed. TCRdb passed the PCR reads through MiXCR, listing each CDR3 protein once. The sample includes 70,000 to 95,000 distinct CDR3 sequences, 9% to 15% of them seen just once. Sample: PBMCs from the stem cell graft donor, taken from the stem cell graft. The source of these receptors is a human donor who donated a stem cell graft to a child with inherited bone marrow failure.

Many counts were recorded for this clonotype. The chain recombines TRBV7-2 with TRBJ2-7, with D unresolved. The CDR3 contains 12 residues. Germline CDR1 SGHTA, CDR2 FQGNSA. V lost 1 base and J lost 7, with 8 bases in between. CDR3 sequence (DNA): TGTGCCAGCAGCTTAGATCGACCTGAGCAGTACTTC. Encoded protein: CASSLDRPEQYF.

This clonotype was seen ten or more times. The chain is built from TRBV11-2 and TRBJ2-5; D gene uncertain. The CDR3 sequence is 15 residues long. V lost 1 base and J lost 5, with 14 bases in between. Germline CDR1 and CDR2: SGHAT and FQNNGV. The CDR3 DNA follows: TGTGCCAGCAGCTTAGGGGCTTCCCGTGGGGAGACCCAGTACTTC. It codes for CASSLGASRGETQYF.

This clonotype appeared many times. The chain links TRBV20-1 to TRBJ2-4; a weak D match, TRBD1 (6 bases). The germline V gene encodes CDR1 DFQATT and CDR2 SNEGSKA (reference sequence). Trimming cost V 0 bases and J 6 bases, with 9 bases left between them. The CDR3 is made up of 13 amino acids. CDR3 amino acids: CSAREQGANIQYF. The CDR3, as DNA: TGCAGTGCTAGAGAACAGGGAGCAAACATTCAGTACTTC.

In its sample, this clonotype was seen once. Since a much larger clone is just one base distant, this may be a read error. The genes are TRBV12-3 or TRBV12-4 and TRBJ2-2; D possibly uses TRBD1 or TRBD2 (6 bases each). The CDR3 loop spans 14 amino acids. CDR3 sequence: CASSAGGYTWELFF. CDR3 coding DNA: TGTGCCAGCAGTGCCGGGGGCTACACCTGGGAGCTGTTTTTT.

This clonotype has at least ten counts. V is TRBV3-1 and J is TRBJ1-1, with 8 bases matching TRBD1. V lost 3 bases and J lost 6; bases outside the gene matches: 3. CDR3 length: 13 amino acids. Germline loops: CDR1 LGHDT, CDR2 YNNKEL (reference sequence). CDR3 DNA sequence: TGTGCCAGCAGCCACGGACAGGGCGCTGAAGCTTTCTTT. It codes for CASSHGQGAEAFF. The full variable domain, completed using reference TRBV3-1 and TRBJ1-1, is DTAVSQTPKYLVTQMGNDKSIKCEQNLGHDTMYWYKQDSKKFLKIMFSYNNKELIINETVPNRFSPKSPDKAHLNLHINSLELGDSAVYFCASSHGQGAEAFFGQGTRLTVV.

This clonotype has more than one count but fewer than ten. The rearrangement joins TRBV20-1 to TRBJ2-1; D perhaps matches TRBD2 (5 bases). This CDR3 is 14 amino acids long. Per the germline V gene, CDR1 is DFQATT and CDR2 is SNEGSKA (reference sequence). The germline V and J ends were trimmed by 6 bases and 5 bases, with 17 bases remaining between them. CDR3 residues: CSANRPLGNNEQFF. The CDR3 nucleotides read TGCAGTGCCAATCGCCCCCTCGGGAACAATGAGCAGTTCTTC.

V is TRBV29-1 and J is TRBJ2-5; 9 nucleotides align to TRBD1. The CDR3 loop spans 14 amino acids. Germline lookup yields CDR1 SQVTM and CDR2 ANQGSEA. With V trimmed by 5 bases and J by 0 bases, 4 bases remained unmatched. CDR3 in DNA: TGCAGCGTTCCGGGACAGGGCAACCAAGAGACCCAGTACTTC. The encoded protein is CSVPGQGNQETQYF.

This clonotype was recorded many times. V is TRBV12-3 or TRBV12-4 and J is TRBJ2-5; 10 bases align to TRBD2. The CDR3 spans 13 residues. V was pared by 6 bases and J by 4 bases, with 2 bases of the junction left unmatched. CDR3 bases: TGTGCCAGCAGGTCTAGCGGGGGAGAGACCCAGTACTTC. It translates to CASRSSGGETQYF.

This clonotype showed up many times. V usage is TRBV5-1 and J usage is TRBJ2-7; the match to TRBD1 covers 7 bases. This CDR3 is built from 14 residues. Germline V gives CDR1 SGHRS, CDR2 YFSETQ. J lost 2 bases, V lost 4 bases, and 6 bases had no gene match. CDR3 in amino acids: CASSLGQVTYEQYF. The CDR3 region has the DNA TGCGCCAGCAGCCTTGGACAGGTTACCTACGAGCAGTACTTC.

This clonotype was counted at least ten times. CDR3 sequence reads: CASSRGRGTEAFF. CDR3 DNA sequence: TGCGCCAGCAGCCGTGGTAGGGGCACTGAAGCTTTCTTT. V and J are TRBV4-1 and TRBJ1-1; D is possibly TRBD1 (5 bases). Trimming removed 4 bases from V and 4 bases from J, with 10 bases in between. The CDR3 is 13 amino acids. CDR1 and CDR2 (germline): MGHRA, YSYEKL.